This T cell receptor beta chain was captured by sequencing in a study of cytomegalovirus exposure and HLA in healthy donors. Points from the study as a whole: Previous analysis showed most TCR beta V segments were productive about 90% or about 30% of the time.

In the PCR, 60 Vbeta and 13 Jbeta primers were used. TCRdb's table, derived via immunoSEQ multiplex PCR, lists solely in-frame clones and lacks some. This table holds some 120,000 clones, roughly two thirds found once. The count of this clone is one. Its antigen is undetermined. The CDR3 sequence is 12 residues long. Germline V lookup: CDR1 WNHNN, CDR2 SYGVQD (reference sequence). V was clipped by 5 bases and J by 5 bases; unmatched bases: 3. The rearrangement uses TRBV10-1 and TRBJ2-7; TRBD2 aligns across 7 bases. The source material was PBMCs. The receptor comes from a man aged 25 to 40 in good health and CMV-seropositive. In DNA, the CDR3 is TGCGCCAGCAGTCCGGGAGGAAACGAGCAGTACTTC. It yields the protein CASSPGGNEQYF.